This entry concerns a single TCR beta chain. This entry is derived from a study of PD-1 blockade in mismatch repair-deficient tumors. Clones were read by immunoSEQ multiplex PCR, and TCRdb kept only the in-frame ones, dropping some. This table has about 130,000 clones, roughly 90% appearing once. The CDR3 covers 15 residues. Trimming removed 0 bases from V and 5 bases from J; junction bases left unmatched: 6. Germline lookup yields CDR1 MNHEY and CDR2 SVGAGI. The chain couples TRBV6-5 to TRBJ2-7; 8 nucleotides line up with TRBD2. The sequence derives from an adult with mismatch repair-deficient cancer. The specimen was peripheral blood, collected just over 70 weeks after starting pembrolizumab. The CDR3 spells CASSYSAGVSHEQYF. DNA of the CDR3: TGTGCCAGCAGTTACTCAGCGGGAGTTTCCCACGAGCAGTACTTC.